The 32 T cell receptor beta chains in this list originate from one sample, sequenced in a study of T cells in Graves' hyperthyroidism and ophthalmopathy. Amplification yielded TCR beta CDR3 regions, with RNA transcripts as the source. In the first-round RT-PCR of the TCR CDR3, the HTBI primer set was used. One entry per CDR3 protein results from TCRdb running MiXCR on the multiplex PCR reads. Altogether roughly 250,000 distinct CDR3 sequences are present, about a sixth being singletons, with the ten largest covering about 29%. Sequencing was carried out using blood. The receptors originated from a woman between 18 and 30 years old with Graves' ophthalmopathy.

This clonotype has ten or more counts. This rearrangement joins TRBV7-3 to TRBJ2-6; D tentatively reads TRBD1 or TRBD2 (6 bases each). Germline values: CDR1 SGHTA, CDR2 FQGTGA. The CDR3 extends over 17 amino acids. The germline V and J ends were trimmed by 0 bases and 3 bases, with 12 bases remaining between them. CDR3 DNA sequence: TGTGCCAGCAGCTTAACTGCCCGGGGGCTTGGGGCCAACGTCCTGACTTTC. Protein product: CASSLTARGLGANVLTF.

This clonotype was recorded many times. V and J are TRBV6-2 or TRBV6-3 and TRBJ2-5; D gene ambiguous. CDR1 is MNHEY, CDR2 SVGEGT, per germline. This CDR3 contains 14 residues. V was clipped by 0 bases and J by 2 bases, with 7 bases between them. CDR3 residues: CASSYSFWQETQYF. CDR3 nucleotides: TGTGCCAGCAGTTACTCTTTCTGGCAAGAGACCCAGTACTTC.

This clonotype was seen at least ten times. The chain employs TRBV28 and TRBJ2-7, with 9 bases that match TRBD2. The V gene end was trimmed by 2 bases and the J gene end by 7 bases; junction bases not matched to a gene: 9. Germline-derived CDR1 and CDR2 are MDHEN and SYDVKM. This CDR3 has 15 residues. The CDR3 loop is CASSLPPWTSAEQYF. CDR3 bases: TGTGCCAGCAGTTTACCACCCTGGACTAGCGCAGAGCAGTACTTC. The full variable domain, its missing parts supplied by reference TRBV28 and TRBJ2-7, is DVKVTQSSRYLVKRTGEKVFLECVQDMDHENMFWYRQDPGLGLRLIYFSYDVKMKEKGDIPEGYSVSREKKERFSLILESASTNQTSMYLCASSLPPWTSAEQYFGPGTRLTVT.

This clonotype was recorded many times. This chain connects TRBV5-8 to TRBJ1-2; 8 nucleotides agree with TRBD1. The CDR3 extends over 14 amino acids. J was trimmed by 6 bases and V by 5 bases; bases with no gene match: 9. Germline-derived CDR1 and CDR2 are SGHTS and YDEGEE. CDR3 loop: CASSHGSGGDGYTF. Here the CDR3 DNA reads TGTGCCAGCAGTCATGGATCAGGGGGCGATGGCTACACCTTC.

In its sample, this clonotype was seen many times. The V and J genes are TRBV30 and TRBJ1-1; 7 positions match TRBD1. This CDR3 has 13 amino acids. Per germline, CDR1 GTSNPN and CDR2 SVGIG (reference sequence). V shed 7 bases, J shed 4 bases, and the junction held 9 bases outside the gene matches. DNA of the CDR3: TGTGCCTCGACCGACAGGGAGGGCACTGAAGCTTTCTTT. It yields the protein CASTDREGTEAFF.

V gene TRBV6-5 combines with J gene TRBJ1-2; 9 nucleotides agree with TRBD1. CDR3 length: 16 residues. V trimming: 2 bases; J trimming: 6 bases; junction bases outside the gene matches: 10. Germline assignment: CDR1 MNHEY and CDR2 SVGAGI. DNA of the CDR3: TGTGCCAGCAGTTACGGGACAGGGCGGGTCTTGGATGGCTACACCTTC. Translation: CASSYGTGRVLDGYTF.

The V and J genes are TRBV7-9 and TRBJ2-7; no definite D call. Trimming stripped 8 bases from V and 2 bases from J, with 10 bases between. Germline V CDR1 and CDR2: SEHNR, FQNEAQ (reference sequence). This CDR3 has 12 residues. CDR3 nucleotides: TGTGCCAGCCAGCAGGATACCTACGAGCAGTACTTC. Encoded protein: CASQQDTYEQYF.

This clonotype was observed at least ten times. V gene TRBV28 combines with J gene TRBJ1-1, with D unresolved. The V end lost 2 bases, the J end lost 7 bases, and 5 bases lay between the germline ends. The germline CDR1 and CDR2 sequences are MDHEN and SYDVKM. This CDR3 region has 11 residues. The chain's CDR3 is CASSLKREAFF. In nucleotides, the CDR3 is TGTGCCAGCAGTTTAAAGCGTGAAGCTTTCTTT.

This clonotype was detected only a few times. This chain links TRBV19 with TRBJ2-7; 7 bases line up with TRBD2. The CDR3 spans 15 residues. Germline lookup yields CDR1 LNHDA and CDR2 SQIVND (reference sequence). V shed 5 bases, J shed 2 bases, and the junction held 9 bases outside the gene matches. CDR3 DNA sequence: TGTGCCAGTAGTCTCCCGGGACTAAGGGCCTACGAGCAGTACTTC. It is translated as CASSLPGLRAYEQYF.

Many counts were recorded for this clonotype. The rearrangement links TRBV28 to TRBJ2-4, with 11 bases matching TRBD2. V lost 5 bases to trimming and J lost 0 bases; unmatched junction nucleotides: 9. The germline CDR1 and CDR2 sequences are MDHEN and SYDVKM. The CDR3 covers 18 residues. CDR3 residues: CASSPRLAGSLAKNIQYF. The CDR3 DNA is TGTGCCAGCAGTCCTAGACTAGCGGGGTCTTTAGCCAAAAACATTCAGTACTTC.

This clonotype has a count of ten or more. The chain recombines TRBV20-1 with TRBJ2-1; D gene ambiguous. Germline CDR1 reads DFQATT; CDR2 reads SNEGSKA (reference sequence). This CDR3 is 15 amino acids long. Trimming removed 2 bases from V and 1 base from J, with 12 bases in between. Written as DNA, the CDR3 is TGCAGTGCTAGATCGCGGACGAGATCCTACAATGAGCAGTTCTTC. It codes for CSARSRTRSYNEQFF.

This clonotype was counted many times. This chain connects TRBV19 to TRBJ2-7; TRBD1 aligns across 7 bases. Germline assignment: CDR1 LNHDA and CDR2 SQIVND (reference sequence). CDR3 length equals 16 residues. J lost 1 base, V lost 5 bases, and 11 bases had no gene match. CDR3 amino acids: CASSLDWGTESYEQYF. In nucleotides, the CDR3 is TGTGCCAGTAGTCTCGATTGGGGGACAGAATCCTACGAGCAGTACTTC.

This clonotype was observed at least ten times. The chain joins TRBV7-6 to TRBJ2-2, with 7 bases matching TRBD1. This CDR3 contains 13 residues. Losses at the gene ends were 4 bases for V and 4 bases for J; bases not matched to a gene: 0. Germline CDR1 reads SGHVS; CDR2 reads FNYEAQ. The CDR3, as DNA: TGTGCCAGCAGCTGGGACAGCACCGGGGAGCTGTTTTTT. This encodes CASSWDSTGELFF.

This clonotype occurred many times. This chain joins TRBV13 and TRBJ2-2, with D hard to call. Trimming removed 10 bases from V and 2 bases from J, with 14 bases in between. CDR1 is PRHDT, CDR2 FYEKMQ, per germline (reference sequence). This CDR3 comprises 14 residues. The CDR3 protein is CATQTVINTGELFF. The CDR3 DNA follows: TGTGCCACCCAGACCGTCATAAACACCGGGGAGCTGTTTTTT.

This clonotype was seen a handful of times. The CDR3 loop reads CASSIVLGQNTEAFF. CDR3 coding DNA: TGTGCCAGTAGTATAGTTTTGGGACAGAACACTGAAGCTTTCTTT. J is TRBJ1-1 and V is TRBV19; D perhaps matches TRBD1 (6 bases). V was shortened by 1 base and J by 1 base, with 10 bases between the two germline ends. Per germline, CDR1 LNHDA and CDR2 SQIVND (reference sequence). The CDR3 consists of 15 residues. Variable domain in full (rest from reference TRBV19 and TRBJ1-1): DGGITQSPKYLFRKEGQNVTLSCEQNLNHDAMYWYRQDPGQGLRLIYYSQIVNDFQKGDIAEGYSVSREKKESFPLTVTSAQKNPTAFYLCASSIVLGQNTEAFFGQGTRLTVV.

This clonotype appeared once. The chain recombines TRBV2 with TRBJ1-1; TRBD1 aligns across 7 bases. Trimming took 1 base from V and 2 from J; bases not matched to a gene: 7. Germline loops: CDR1 SNHLY, CDR2 FYNNEI. The CDR3 has 16 residues. CDR3 nucleotides: TGTGCCAGCAGTGAAGTTGGGCGGGACAGAAACACTGAAGCTTTCTTT. It specifies CASSEVGRDRNTEAFF.

This clonotype has a count of ten or more. Here the CDR3 reads CASSPRGQWYEQYF. Written as DNA, the CDR3 is TGTGCCAGCAGCCCCAGGGGCCAGTGGTACGAGCAGTACTTC. J is TRBJ2-7 and V is TRBV3-1; tentatively, D is TRBD1 (6 bases). The ends were cut back, 4 bases at V and 4 bases at J, with 14 bases in the middle. Germline values: CDR1 LGHDT, CDR2 YNNKEL (reference sequence). This CDR3 region has 14 residues.

This clonotype has at least ten counts. The chain has TRBV6-1 and TRBJ2-3; D possibly corresponds to TRBD2 (5 bases). The CDR3 runs 13 residues. CDR1 MNHNS and CDR2 SASEGT come from the germline V gene. The ends were cut back, 7 bases at V and 2 bases at J, with 10 bases in the middle. The CDR3 region has the DNA TGTGCCAGCACCGGGGTCTACACAGATACGCAGTATTTT. This translates into CASTGVYTDTQYF.

V and J are TRBV5-1 and TRBJ1-1, with D possibly matching TRBD1 (5 bases). Germline CDR1 and CDR2: SGHRS and YFSETQ. This CDR3 is built from 15 residues. V dropped 3 bases and J dropped 6 bases, with 18 bases sitting between them. The CDR3 loop reads CASSSSGVGEPEAFF. For the CDR3, the DNA is TGCGCCAGCAGCTCGTCTGGGGTAGGGGAGCCTGAAGCTTTCTTT.

The table lists this clonotype with many counts. This chain uses TRBV3-1 with TRBJ2-1, with D unresolved. CDR1 and CDR2 from the germline V gene are LGHDT and YNNKEL (reference sequence). This CDR3 spans 17 amino acids. V lost 0 bases and J lost 2, with 14 bases in between. DNA of the CDR3: TGTGCCAGCAGCCAAGACAAGTGGGTAGCAGCCTACAATGAGCAGTTCTTC. It codes for CASSQDKWVAAYNEQFF.

This clonotype has a count of ten or more. V is TRBV10-2 and J is TRBJ2-5, with TRBD2 matching over 9 bases. With 6 bases clipped from V and 3 bases from J, the junction kept 5 bases outside the gene matches. Germline loops: CDR1 WSHSY, CDR2 SAAADI. The CDR3 is made up of 14 amino acids. CDR3 bases: TGCGCCAGCAGCCGGACTAGCGTGGAAGAGACCCAGTACTTC. Protein product: CASSRTSVEETQYF.

This clonotype was recorded at least ten times. This chain's CDR3 is CSVAGQEGSYEQYF. DNA for the CDR3: TGCAGCGTTGCGGGACAGGAAGGCTCCTACGAGCAGTACTTC. This chain connects TRBV29-1 to TRBJ2-7, with TRBD1 matching 8 bases. V was pared by 4 bases and J by 0 bases, with 5 bases of the junction left unmatched. This CDR3 region has 14 residues. Germline V lookup: CDR1 SQVTM, CDR2 ANQGSEA.

This clonotype was picked up many times. The chain has TRBV3-1 and TRBJ1-1; D ambiguous. The CDR3 runs 12 residues. Trimming shortened V by 4 bases and J by 4 bases, and 7 bases separated the two germline ends. Germline V lookup: CDR1 LGHDT, CDR2 YNNKEL (reference sequence). DNA of the CDR3: TGTGCCAGCAGCCCCTCGAGCACTGAAGCTTTCTTT. It yields the protein CASSPSSTEAFF. The full variable domain, in which reference TRBV3-1 and TRBJ1-1 provide the parts outside the CDR3, is DTAVSQTPKYLVTQMGNDKSIKCEQNLGHDTMYWYKQDSKKFLKIMFSYNNKELIINETVPNRFSPKSPDKAHLNLHINSLELGDSAVYFCASSPSSTEAFFGQGTRLTVV.

There are a few counts of this clonotype. V gene TRBV20-1 combines with J gene TRBJ1-5, with D possibly being TRBD1 (5 bases). V was clipped by 1 base and J by 6 bases, with 13 bases between them. CDR1 and CDR2 from the germline V gene are DFQATT and SNEGSKA (reference sequence). CDR3 length: 14 amino acids. CDR3 sequence (DNA): TGCAGTGCTAGAGGGGGGGGTGGAGGTCAGCCCCAGCATTTT. This sequence encodes CSARGGGGGQPQHF.

This clonotype has ten or more counts. The chain links TRBV7-9 to TRBJ2-3; D possibly corresponds to TRBD1 (5 bases). Trimming removed 8 bases from V and 5 bases from J, with 20 bases in between. The CDR3 is 15 amino acids. The germline V gene encodes CDR1 SEHNR and CDR2 FQNEAQ (reference sequence). DNA of the CDR3: TGTGCCAGCCACCAACATAAGGGGCGTATAGATACGCAGTATTTT. The encoded protein is CASHQHKGRIDTQYF.

To note about this clonotype: A junction boundary mismatches the germline segment, possibly from a read error. The CDR3: CASSVVGNTGAFF. CDR3 coding DNA: TGTGCCAGCAGCGTAGTGGGGAACACTGGAGCTTTCTTT. V usage is TRBV9 and J usage is TRBJ1-1, with D uncertain. The CDR3 consists of 13 residues. CDR1 SGDLS and CDR2 YYNGEE come from the germline V gene.

This clonotype appeared many times. The chain is built from TRBV20-1 and TRBJ2-3, with D possibly matching TRBD2 (6 bases). The V gene lost 5 bases and the J gene lost 3 bases, with 21 bases spanning the gap. This CDR3 has 16 amino acids. Germline V gene lookup returns CDR1 DFQATT and CDR2 SNEGSKA (reference sequence). The CDR3 bases are TGCAGTGCTTGGACAACGGGACTCCTGGGGACAGATACGCAGTATTTT. Its protein is CSAWTTGLLGTDTQYF.

This clonotype was found many times. V gene TRBV10-2 combines with J gene TRBJ1-6; 11 bases agree with TRBD1. The CDR3 has 16 amino acids. Losses at the gene ends were 4 bases for V and 7 bases for J; bases not matched to a gene: 6. Germline V gene data show CDR1 as WSHSY and CDR2 as SAAADI. DNA for the CDR3: TGCGCCAGCAGTGCGGACAGGGGGCTAGAAAATTCACCCCTCCACTTT. Protein: CASSADRGLENSPLHF.

This clonotype was observed many times. The genes are TRBV4-3 and TRBJ2-3, with D perhaps matching TRBD1 (6 bases). The V end was cut by 0 bases, the J end by 7 bases, with 14 bases between. The CDR3 length is 15 residues. Germline assignment: CDR1 LGHNA and CDR2 YSLEER. CDR3 bases: TGCGCCAGCAGCCAAGATCAGGGGCGTCCCAATACGCAGTATTTT. Protein product: CASSQDQGRPNTQYF.

The V gene is TRBV7-8, the J gene TRBJ1-5; D remains ambiguous. This CDR3 spans 16 amino acids. Looked up from germline, CDR1 is SGHVS and CDR2 is FQNEAQ. Trimming took 0 bases from V and 3 from J, leaving 12 bases between them. The CDR3 bases are TGTGCCAGCAGCTTAGCCGCCCGGGCCATCAATCAGCCCCAGCATTTT. This translates into CASSLAARAINQPQHF.

The table lists this clonotype with many counts. The chain couples TRBV20-1 to TRBJ1-3; D perhaps matches TRBD1 (5 bases). The V end lost 0 bases, the J end lost 2 bases, and 11 bases lay between the germline ends. Germline CDR1 is DFQATT and CDR2 is SNEGSKA (reference sequence). The CDR3 has 15 residues. CDR3 sequence: CSARDYRSPGNTIYF. The DNA for the CDR3 is TGCAGTGCTAGAGATTACAGGAGCCCTGGAAACACCATATATTTT.

This clonotype was counted only a few times. The chain recombines TRBV20-1 with TRBJ2-7; D is ambiguous. CDR1 is DFQATT and CDR2 is SNEGSKA in the germline V gene (reference sequence). The length of the CDR3 is 14 residues. The V end lost 3 bases, the J end lost 5 bases, and 17 bases lay between the germline ends. The CDR3 spells CSASPSQNEHEQYF. The CDR3 DNA sequence: TGCAGTGCTAGCCCCAGTCAGAATGAACACGAGCAGTACTTC.